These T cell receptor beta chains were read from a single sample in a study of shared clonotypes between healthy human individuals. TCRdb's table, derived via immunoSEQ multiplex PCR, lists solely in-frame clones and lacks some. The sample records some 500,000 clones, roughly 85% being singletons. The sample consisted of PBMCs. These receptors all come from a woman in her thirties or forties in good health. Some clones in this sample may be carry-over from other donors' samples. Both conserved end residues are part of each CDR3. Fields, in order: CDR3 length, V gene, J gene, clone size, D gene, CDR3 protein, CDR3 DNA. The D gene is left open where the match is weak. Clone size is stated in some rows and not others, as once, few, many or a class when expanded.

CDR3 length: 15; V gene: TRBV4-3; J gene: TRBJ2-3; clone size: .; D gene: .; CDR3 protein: CASSQDLTSSDTQYF; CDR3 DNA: TGCGCCAGCAGCCAAGATCTCACTTCTTCAGATACGCAGTATTTT
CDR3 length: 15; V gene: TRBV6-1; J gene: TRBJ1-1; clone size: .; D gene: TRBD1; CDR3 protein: CASNRQGAGNTEAFF; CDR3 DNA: TGTGCCAGCAATCGACAGGGGGCAGGGAACACTGAAGCTTTCTTT
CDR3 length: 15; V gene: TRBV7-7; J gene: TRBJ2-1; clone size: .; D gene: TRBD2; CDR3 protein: CASSLASGRMDEQFF; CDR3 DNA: TGTGCTAGCAGCTTAGCTAGCGGGAGAATGGATGAGCAGTTCTTC
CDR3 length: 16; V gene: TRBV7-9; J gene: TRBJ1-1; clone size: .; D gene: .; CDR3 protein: CASSLVGGVGSTEAFF; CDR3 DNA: TGTGCCAGCAGCTTAGTAGGGGGTGTAGGGAGTACTGAAGCTTTCTTT
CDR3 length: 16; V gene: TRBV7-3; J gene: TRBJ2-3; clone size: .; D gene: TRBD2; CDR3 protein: CASSLALAGGTDTQYF; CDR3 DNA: TGTGCCAGCAGCTTAGCACTAGCGGGAGGGACAGATACGCAGTATTTT
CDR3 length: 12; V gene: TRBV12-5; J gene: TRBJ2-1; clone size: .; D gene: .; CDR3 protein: CASAPFDNEQFF; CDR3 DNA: TGTGCTAGTGCCCCTTTCGACAATGAGCAGTTCTTC
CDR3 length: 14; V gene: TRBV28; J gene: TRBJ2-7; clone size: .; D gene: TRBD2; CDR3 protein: CASSLTSGTSEQYF; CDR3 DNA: TGTGCCAGCAGCCTGACTAGCGGGACCAGCGAGCAGTACTTC
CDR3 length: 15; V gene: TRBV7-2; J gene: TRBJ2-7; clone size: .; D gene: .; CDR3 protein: CASSLQIGYDNEQYF; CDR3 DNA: TGTGCCAGCAGCTTACAGATAGGCTACGACAACGAGCAGTACTTC
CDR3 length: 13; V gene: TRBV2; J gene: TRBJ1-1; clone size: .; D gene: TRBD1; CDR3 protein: CASRGQGGTEAFF; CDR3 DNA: TGTGCCAGTCGGGGACAGGGAGGTACTGAAGCTTTCTTT
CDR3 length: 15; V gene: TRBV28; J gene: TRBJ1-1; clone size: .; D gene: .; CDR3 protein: CASSFGDRRSTEAFF; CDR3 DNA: TGTGCCAGCAGTTTTGGGGACCGACGGAGCACTGAAGCTTTCTTT
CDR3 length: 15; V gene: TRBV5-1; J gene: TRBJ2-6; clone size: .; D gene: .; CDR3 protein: CASSLQGAGANVLTF; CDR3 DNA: TGCGCCAGCAGCTTGCAGGGTGCTGGGGCCAACGTCCTGACTTTC
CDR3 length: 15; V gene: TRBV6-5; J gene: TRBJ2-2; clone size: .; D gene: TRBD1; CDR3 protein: CASRRQGANTGELFF; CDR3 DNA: TGTGCCAGCAGACGACAGGGGGCGAACACCGGGGAGCTGTTTTTT
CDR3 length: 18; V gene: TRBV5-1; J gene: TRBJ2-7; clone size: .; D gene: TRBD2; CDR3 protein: CASSFAPSAGEGSYEQYF; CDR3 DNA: TGCGCCAGCAGCTTTGCCCCGTCAGCGGGAGAAGGGTCCTACGAGCAGTACTTC
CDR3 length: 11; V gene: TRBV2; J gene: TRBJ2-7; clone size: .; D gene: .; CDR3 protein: CASSGAREQYF; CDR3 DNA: TGTGCCAGCAGTGGTGCTCGCGAGCAGTACTTC
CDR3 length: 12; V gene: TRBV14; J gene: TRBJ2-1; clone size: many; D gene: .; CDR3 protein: CASSLGRWEQFF; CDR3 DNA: TGTGCCAGCAGCCTGGGACGTTGGGAGCAGTTCTTC
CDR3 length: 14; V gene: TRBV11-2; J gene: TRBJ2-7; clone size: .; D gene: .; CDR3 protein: CASSPGRSGSEQYF; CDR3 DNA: TGTGCCAGCAGCCCCGGAAGGTCTGGCTCCGAGCAGTACTTC
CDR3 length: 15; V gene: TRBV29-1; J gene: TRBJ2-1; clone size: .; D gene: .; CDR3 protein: CSVEDLQGRAGEQFF; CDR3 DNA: TGCAGCGTTGAAGATCTTCAGGGGAGGGCCGGTGAGCAGTTCTTC
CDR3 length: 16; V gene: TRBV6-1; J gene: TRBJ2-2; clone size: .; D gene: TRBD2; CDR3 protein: CASSESPGGDTGELFF; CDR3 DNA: TGTGCCAGCAGTGAATCGCCCGGGGGGGACACCGGGGAGCTGTTTTTT
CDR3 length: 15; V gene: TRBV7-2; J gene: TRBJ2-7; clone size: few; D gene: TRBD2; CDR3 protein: CASSLTSGRSYEQYF; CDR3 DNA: TGTGCCAGCAGCCTCACTAGCGGGAGGTCCTACGAGCAGTACTTC
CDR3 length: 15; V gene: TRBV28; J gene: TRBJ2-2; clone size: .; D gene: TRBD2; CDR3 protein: CASSPGLARTGELFF; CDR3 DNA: TGTGCCAGCAGTCCGGGACTAGCTCGCACCGGGGAGCTGTTTTTT
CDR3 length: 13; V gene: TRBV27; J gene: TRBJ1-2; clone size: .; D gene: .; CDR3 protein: CASSLFSDYGYTF; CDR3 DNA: TGTGCCAGCAGTTTGTTCTCGGACTATGGCTACACCTTC
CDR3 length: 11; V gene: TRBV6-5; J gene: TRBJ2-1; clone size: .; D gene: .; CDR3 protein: CASGDLNEQFF; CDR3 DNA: TGTGCCAGCGGGGACCTCAATGAGCAGTTCTTC
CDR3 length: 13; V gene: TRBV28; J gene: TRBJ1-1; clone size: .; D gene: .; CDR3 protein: CASSFGQNTEAFF; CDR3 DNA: TGTGCCAGCAGTTTTGGACAGAACACTGAAGCTTTCTTT
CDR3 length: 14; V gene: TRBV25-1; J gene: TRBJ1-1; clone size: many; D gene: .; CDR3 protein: CASSPPADNTEAFF; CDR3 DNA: TGTGCCAGCAGTCCCCCGGCAGACAACACTGAAGCTTTCTTT
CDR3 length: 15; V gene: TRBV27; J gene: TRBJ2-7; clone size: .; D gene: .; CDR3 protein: CASSLSARVGVEQYF; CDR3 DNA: TGTGCCAGCAGTTTATCGGCTAGGGTTGGGGTCGAGCAGTACTTC
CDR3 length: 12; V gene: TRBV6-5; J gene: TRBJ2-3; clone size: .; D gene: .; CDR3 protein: CASSPGGGAQYF; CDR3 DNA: TGTGCCAGCAGTCCGGGTGGTGGGGCGCAGTATTTT
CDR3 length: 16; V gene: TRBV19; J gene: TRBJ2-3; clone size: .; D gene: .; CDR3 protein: CASRRLAGGRTDTQYF; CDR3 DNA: TGTGCCAGTAGAAGGTTGGCGGGCGGGCGCACAGATACGCAGTATTTT
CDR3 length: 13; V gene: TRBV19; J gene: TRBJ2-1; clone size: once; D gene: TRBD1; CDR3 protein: CATGTVSYNEQFF; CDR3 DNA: TGTGCCACCGGGACAGTCTCCTACAATGAGCAGTTCTTC
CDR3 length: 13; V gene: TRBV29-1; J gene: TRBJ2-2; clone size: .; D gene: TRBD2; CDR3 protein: CSVRPGGAGELFF; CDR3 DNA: TGCAGCGTGCGTCCGGGGGGTGCCGGGGAGCTGTTTTTT
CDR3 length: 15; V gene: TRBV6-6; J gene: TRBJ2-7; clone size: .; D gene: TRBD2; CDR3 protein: CASSSGLAGLYEQYF; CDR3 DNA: TGTGCCAGCAGTTCCGGACTAGCGGGATTATATGAGCAGTACTTC
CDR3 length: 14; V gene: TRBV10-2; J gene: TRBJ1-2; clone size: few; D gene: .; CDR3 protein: CASSPHPTNYGYTF; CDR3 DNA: TGCGCCAGCAGTCCCCACCCTACTAACTATGGCTACACCTTC